The clone carrying this T cell receptor (beta chain) was recorded at least ten times. Its cognate antigen is unknown. The CDR3 loop spans 15 amino acids. With 5 bases removed from V and 1 base from J, the gap between germline ends came to 16 bases. CDR1 is SGHDT and CDR2 is YYEEEE in the germline V gene. The source of the sample is a study of neurological immune-mediated disorders. Study at large: The roughly 34 patients with multiple sclerosis comprised around 30 relapsing-remitting cases and 3 secondary progressive cases.

The cDNA came from 5'RACE, which used 10-nucleotide random UMIs. TCRdb analysed the 5' RACE reads with MiXCR anew, one entry per CDR3 protein. The table includes 110,000 or so distinct CDR3 sequences, roughly 3.2% detected once. Study-level results: A possible signature was seen in one related-CDR3 cluster, into which phylogenetic grouping placed the repertoires of 18 of 34 multiple sclerosis patients. Multiple sclerosis was found to have the least TCR clonal expansion, below healthy controls, and HTLV-1-associated myelopathy the most.

The receptor was isolated from a woman younger than 45 with multiple sclerosis. V gene TRBV5-6 combines with J gene TRBJ2-7; D possibly corresponds to TRBD1 (6 bases). Specimen: PBMCs. The CDR3 sequence is CASRVASGQSYEQYF. The DNA for the CDR3 is TGTGCCAGCAGAGTCGCTTCGGGACAATCCTACGAGCAGTACTTC.